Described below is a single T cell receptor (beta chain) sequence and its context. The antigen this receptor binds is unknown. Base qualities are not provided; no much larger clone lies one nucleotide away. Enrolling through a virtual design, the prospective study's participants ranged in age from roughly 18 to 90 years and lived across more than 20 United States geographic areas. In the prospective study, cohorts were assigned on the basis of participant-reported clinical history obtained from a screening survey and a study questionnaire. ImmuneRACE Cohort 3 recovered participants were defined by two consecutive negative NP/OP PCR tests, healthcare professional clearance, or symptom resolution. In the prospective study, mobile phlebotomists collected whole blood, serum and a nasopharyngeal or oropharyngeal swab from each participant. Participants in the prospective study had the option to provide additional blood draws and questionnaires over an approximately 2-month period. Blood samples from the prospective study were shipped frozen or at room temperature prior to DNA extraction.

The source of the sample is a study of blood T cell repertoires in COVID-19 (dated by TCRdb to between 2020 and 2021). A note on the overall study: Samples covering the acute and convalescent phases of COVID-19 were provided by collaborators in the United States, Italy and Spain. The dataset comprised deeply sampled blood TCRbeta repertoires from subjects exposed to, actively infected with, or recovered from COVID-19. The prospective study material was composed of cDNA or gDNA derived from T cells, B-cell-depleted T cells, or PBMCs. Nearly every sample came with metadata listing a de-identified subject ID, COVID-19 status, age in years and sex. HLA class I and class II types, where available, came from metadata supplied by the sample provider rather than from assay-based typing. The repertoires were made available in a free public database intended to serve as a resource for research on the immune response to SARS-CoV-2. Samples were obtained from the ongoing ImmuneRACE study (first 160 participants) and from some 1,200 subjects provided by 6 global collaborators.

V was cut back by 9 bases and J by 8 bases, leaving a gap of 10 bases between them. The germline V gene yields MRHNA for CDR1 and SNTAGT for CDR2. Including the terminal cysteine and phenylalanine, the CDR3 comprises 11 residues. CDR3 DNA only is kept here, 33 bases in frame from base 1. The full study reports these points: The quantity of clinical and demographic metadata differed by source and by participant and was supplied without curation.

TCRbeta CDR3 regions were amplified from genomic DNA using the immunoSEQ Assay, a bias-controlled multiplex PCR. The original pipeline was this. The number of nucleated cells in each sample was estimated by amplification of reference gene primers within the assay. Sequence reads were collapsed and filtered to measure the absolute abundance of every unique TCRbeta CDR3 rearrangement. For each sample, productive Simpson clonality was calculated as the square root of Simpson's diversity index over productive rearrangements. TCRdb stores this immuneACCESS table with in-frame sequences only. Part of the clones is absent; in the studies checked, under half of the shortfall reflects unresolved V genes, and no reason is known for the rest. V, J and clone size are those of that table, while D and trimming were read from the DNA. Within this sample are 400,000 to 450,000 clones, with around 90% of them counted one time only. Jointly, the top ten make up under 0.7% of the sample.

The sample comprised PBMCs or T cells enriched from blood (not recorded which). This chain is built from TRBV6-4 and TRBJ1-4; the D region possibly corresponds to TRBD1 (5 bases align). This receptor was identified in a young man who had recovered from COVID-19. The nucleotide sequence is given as TGTGCCAGACCGGGGGGGGAAAAACTGTTTTTT. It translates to CARPGGEKLFF.